This record covers a single T cell receptor (beta chain). The antigen remains unidentified. Germline V CDR1 and CDR2: SQVTM, ANQGSEA. CDR3 length equals 14 residues. Unmatched junction bases numbered 2, after V lost 3 bases and J lost 1 base. The sample comes from a study of cytomegalovirus exposure and HLA in healthy donors. Overall study context: An early release of data contained 70 million to 95 million unique TCRs, which came from HLA-typed donors. Of some 400 genotyped donors, around 84% clustered with self-reported Caucasian donors. Study results and limitations: The study carried out a later analysis of TCR beta sequences. It associated 16,951 of them with specific HLA alleles at a false discovery rate of 0.05.

Vbeta (60) and Jbeta (13) primers were used in the PCR. TCRdb's copy holds only in-frame clones and misses some; the assay was immunoSEQ multiplex PCR. The profile shows 170,000 or so clones, under 85% of them singletons. Sequencing was done on a sample of PBMCs. This rearrangement joins TRBV29-1 to TRBJ2-7; TRBD1 matches 11 bases. This clonotype was sampled from a young man in good health and CMV-seronegative. The CDR3, as DNA: TGCAGCGTTGACGGGACAGGGGGTTCCTACGAGCAGTACTTC. This encodes CSVDGTGGSYEQYF.